These T cell receptor beta chains were read from a single sample in a study of T-cell reconstitution after alpha-beta-depleted transplantation in children. TCRdb used MiXCR to reprocess the PCR reads, holding one entry per CDR3 protein. The repertoire holds about 540,000 distinct CDR3 sequences, with roughly 30% as singletons. Specimen: PBMCs, collected before TCRalphabeta/CD19-depleted stem cell transplant. These receptors were collected from a boy under two years old with Wiskott-Aldrich syndrome, due to receive a stem cell transplant. The CDR3 runs from the conserved cysteine through the conserved F or W. A D gene is named only where the DNA matches it firmly. A row's size may be missing; if present it is once, few, many or a size class.

>TRBJ2-7|TRBD1|TRBV5-1|-
TGCGCCAGCAGCCTGCCGGGACAGATAATCTACGAGCAGTACTTC
CASSLPGQIIYEQYF
>TRBJ1-6|-|TRBV15|few
TGTGCCACCAGCAGAGACGCCGGGTATAATTCACCCCTCCACTTT
CATSRDAGYNSPLHF
>TRBJ2-6|-|TRBV6-1|-
TGTGCCAGCAGTGTGGTGGTAGGTCCGGGCTCTGGGGCCAACGTCCTGACTTTC
CASSVVVGPGSGANVLTF
>TRBJ2-6|TRBD1|TRBV20-1|-
TGCAGTGCGGCCCGGGACAGGGCTACCTCTGGGGCCAACGTCCTGACTTTC
CSAARDRATSGANVLTF
>TRBJ2-7|-|TRBV12-3/TRBV12-4|few
TGTGCCAGCAGAAGATCAACTAGGGGGAGTTCCTACGAGCAGTACTTC
CASRRSTRGSSYEQYF
>TRBJ1-1|-|TRBV12-3/TRBV12-4|-
TGTGCCAGCTGTAGTATCCGTGGGGGGGAGATAAGGAACACTGAAGCTTTCTTT
CASCSIRGGEIRNTEAFF
>TRBJ1-1|-|TRBV12-3/TRBV12-4|once
TGTGCCAGCAGCCCAGAACAGGGAAGAGGCACTGAAGCTTTCTTT
CASSPEQGRGTEAFF
>TRBJ2-2|TRBD2|TRBV18|few
TGTGCCAGCTCATTTCTAGCGGGAAGCGGGAACACCGGGGAGCTGTTTTTT
CASSFLAGSGNTGELFF
>TRBJ2-5|-|TRBV24-1|-
TGTGCCACCAGTGGACGGGATCGGGAGACCCAGTACTTC
CATSGRDRETQYF
>TRBJ2-5|TRBD1|TRBV29-1|-
TGCAGCGCTAGACAGGGGGCCTTAGAGACCCAGTACTTC
CSARQGALETQYF
>TRBJ2-2|TRBD2|TRBV3-1|-
TGTGCCAGCAGCCAAGTAGTACTAGCGGGAGTGAACACCGGGGAGCTGTTTTTT
CASSQVVLAGVNTGELFF
>TRBJ2-1|-|TRBV20-1|few
TGCAGTGCTAGAGCGCCAACCTCCTACAATGAGCAGTTCTTC
CSARAPTSYNEQFF
>TRBJ1-1|TRBD1|TRBV5-1|-
TGCGCCAGCAGCTTGGGGACAGGCTCTTTGAACACTGAAGCTTTCTTT
CASSLGTGSLNTEAFF
>TRBJ1-2|TRBD1|TRBV7-6|few
TGTGCCAGCAGCTTAGTCTCAGGGGGCCTAAGTCATGGCTACACCTTC
CASSLVSGGLSHGYTF
>TRBJ2-1|-|TRBV9|few
TGTGCCACTCCCGTCGGCGGTGGGAACAATGAGCAGTTCTTC
CATPVGGGNNEQFF
>TRBJ2-1|-|TRBV5-1|few
TGCGCCAGCAGCTTACAGGGCTATGAGCAGTTCTTC
CASSLQGYEQFF
>TRBJ1-4|-|TRBV20-1|-
TGCAGTGCGTTGGGCCTAACCCCTAGCTCAACTAATGAAAAACTGTTTTTT
CSALGLTPSSTNEKLFF